Listed below are T cell receptor beta chains from one sample, sequenced in a study of shared clonotypes between healthy human individuals. The method was immunoSEQ multiplex PCR; TCRdb's version includes in-frame clones alone and lacks a portion of them. The sample includes about 2 million clones, about 95% of them seen just once. The sequenced material came from naive CD8+ T cells sorted from blood. Receptor source: a man between 18 and 35 years old in good health. CDR3s include the opening cysteine and the closing phenylalanine or tryptophan. D genes are given only for firm matches. Clone size is stated in some rows and not others, as once, few, many or a class when expanded.

V	size	J	D	DNA	CDR3
TRBV29-1	.	TRBJ2-7	TRBD1	TGCAGCGTAGGTCCTAGCCTGGGACAGCCTAGGGAGCAGTACTTC	CSVGPSLGQPREQYF
TRBV5-6	.	TRBJ2-3	.	TGTGCCAGCAGCTTGGCCGTCGGGACAGATACGCAGTATTTT	CASSLAVGTDTQYF
TRBV2	.	TRBJ1-1	.	TGTGCCAGCGGGGACGGCCAGAACACTGAAGCTTTCTTT	CASGDGQNTEAFF
TRBV18	.	TRBJ1-5	.	TGTGCCAGCTCACCCGGTGGGTACTCCAATCAGCCCCAGCATTTT	CASSPGGYSNQPQHF
TRBV14	.	TRBJ1-4	.	TGTGTAAGGGATGGGCAAGTTCTAGTTGCAACTAATGAAAAACTGTTTTTT	CVRDGQVLVATNEKLFF
TRBV6-5	.	TRBJ1-1	.	TGTGCCAGCAGTTACGAATATGGGGTCCCTGAAGCTTTCTTT	CASSYEYGVPEAFF
TRBV27	.	TRBJ2-7	TRBD2	TGTGCCAGCAGTCGGGGGGGAGGCGAGCAGTACTTC	CASSRGGGEQYF
TRBV5-1	.	TRBJ1-1	.	TGCGCCAGCAGCTTGGACTTGGCCTTGAACACTGAAGCTTTCTTT	CASSLDLALNTEAFF
TRBV4-3	.	TRBJ2-4	.	TGCGCCAGCAGCCAAGATTGGTCTGGAGGAGCCAAAAACATTCAGTACTTC	CASSQDWSGGAKNIQYF
TRBV5-6	once	TRBJ2-7	.	TGTGCCAGCAGCTTGGCGAGCTACGAGCAGTACTTC	CASSLASYEQYF
TRBV7-7	.	TRBJ2-5	TRBD2	TGTGCTAGCAGACCCAGGCTAGCGGGAGGATATGAGACCCAGTACTTC	CASRPRLAGGYETQYF
TRBV19	.	TRBJ2-7	TRBD1	TGTGCCAGTAAAGGGGGCTCACCCTACGAGCAGTACTTC	CASKGGSPYEQYF
TRBV18	.	TRBJ1-2	TRBD1	TGTGCCAGCTCATCGGGACAGGGGGTTGCCAACTATGGCTACACCTTC	CASSSGQGVANYGYTF
TRBV7-9	.	TRBJ2-5	.	TGTGCCAGCAGCTTAGACCGGACTGGAGGAGAGACCCAGTACTTC	CASSLDRTGGETQYF
TRBV4-2	.	TRBJ2-1	.	TGTGCCAGCAGCCAAGAGATGGACAGGCAGTTCTTC	CASSQEMDRQFF
TRBV6-5	once	TRBJ2-7	TRBD1	TGTGCCAGCAGTTACTCTAGTGGACAGGCCTGGTACGAGCAGTACTTC	CASSYSSGQAWYEQYF
TRBV10-3	.	TRBJ2-7	TRBD2	TGTGCCATCAGTGAAGAGGCGGGAGGGCTATCCGAGCAGTACTTC	CAISEEAGGLSEQYF
TRBV7-9	.	TRBJ2-2	TRBD1	TGTGCCAGCACCACTAAGTTGTCACGCGAGACAGGGTACACCGGGGAGCTGTTTTTT	CASTTKLSRETGYTGELFF
TRBV5-1	.	TRBJ2-7	TRBD2	TGCGCCAGCAGCTTGGAAAGCGGGAGCGGTTTTATATTCTACGAGCAGTACTTC	CASSLESGSGFIFYEQYF
TRBV27	many	TRBJ2-5	.	TGTGCCAGCAGTTTAGGAGAGACCCAGTACTTC	CASSLGETQYF
TRBV7-9	.	TRBJ2-7	TRBD1	TGTGCCAGCAGCTCCTCTCAGACAGGGTGGGAGCAGTACTTC	CASSSSQTGWEQYF
TRBV5-4	.	TRBJ2-1	.	TGTGCCAGCAGCTCGGACAGATTCTACAATGAGCAGTTCTTC	CASSSDRFYNEQFF
TRBV13	once	TRBJ1-1	.	TGTGCCAGCAGCCCCAGGGGAGAAGCCCTGAACACTGAAGCTTTCTTT	CASSPRGEALNTEAFF
TRBV13	once	TRBJ2-5	.	TGTGCCAGCAGCCCGTGGGGGCAAGAGACCCAGTACTTC	CASSPWGQETQYF
TRBV7-9	.	TRBJ1-2	.	TGTGCCAGCAGCTTGGGAGGAGGGCGTGGCTACACCTTC	CASSLGGGRGYTF
TRBV7-8	.	TRBJ2-5	.	TGTGCCAGCAGCTTAACGGGTCCCCAAGAGACCCAGTACTTC	CASSLTGPQETQYF
TRBV6-5	.	TRBJ1-1	.	TGTGCCAGCAGAACAGGGACGAGCCTGAACACTGAAGCTTTCTTT	CASRTGTSLNTEAFF
TRBV4-2	.	TRBJ2-7	TRBD1	TGTGCCAGCAGCCAAGCACAGGGGGCCCCCTACGAGCAGTACTTC	CASSQAQGAPYEQYF